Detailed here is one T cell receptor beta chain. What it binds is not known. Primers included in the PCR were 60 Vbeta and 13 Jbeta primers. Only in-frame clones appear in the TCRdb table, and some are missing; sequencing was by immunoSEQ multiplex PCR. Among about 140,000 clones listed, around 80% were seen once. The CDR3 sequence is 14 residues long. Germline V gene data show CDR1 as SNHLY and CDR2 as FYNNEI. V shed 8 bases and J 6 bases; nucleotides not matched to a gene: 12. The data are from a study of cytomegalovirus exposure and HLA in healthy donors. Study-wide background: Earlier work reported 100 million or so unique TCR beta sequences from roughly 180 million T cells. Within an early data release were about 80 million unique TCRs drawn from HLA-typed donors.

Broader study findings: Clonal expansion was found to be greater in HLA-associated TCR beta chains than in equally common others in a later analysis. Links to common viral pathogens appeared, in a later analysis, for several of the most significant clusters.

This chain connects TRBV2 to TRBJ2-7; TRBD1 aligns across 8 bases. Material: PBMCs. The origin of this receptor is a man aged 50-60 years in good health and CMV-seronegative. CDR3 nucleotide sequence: TGTGCCAGCTCCCGCGGAGGACAGGGCCCCGAGCAGTACTTC. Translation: CASSRGGQGPEQYF.